The clone carrying this T cell receptor beta chain was picked up a small number of times. Antigen specificity is unknown. The data are from a study of early T cells in non-severe SARS-CoV-2 infection. The study, taken as a whole, reports: Anti-spike CD8 responses were favored by VDJdb matching, which missed private and CD4 specificities.

Each single cDNA molecule received a unique molecular identifier. MiXCR was run by TCRdb on the 5' RACE reads, yielding one entry per CDR3 protein. The repertoire includes around 99,000 distinct CDR3 sequences, around 16% of them detected once, and about 5% sits in the top ten. V gave up 2 bases and J gave up 7 bases, with 9 bases separating them. The CDR3 consists of 14 residues. Germline CDR1 is SEHNR and CDR2 is FQNEAQ (reference sequence). The chain carries TRBV7-9 and TRBJ1-6; D gene ambiguous. This TCR came from an adult who was a healthcare worker with PCR-confirmed SARS-CoV-2 infection or an uninfected control (not recorded which). The sample here was whole blood, taken at baseline. The CDR3 is CASSLMTDNSPLHF. CDR3 bases: TGTGCCAGCAGCTTAATGACGGACAATTCACCCCTCCACTTT.